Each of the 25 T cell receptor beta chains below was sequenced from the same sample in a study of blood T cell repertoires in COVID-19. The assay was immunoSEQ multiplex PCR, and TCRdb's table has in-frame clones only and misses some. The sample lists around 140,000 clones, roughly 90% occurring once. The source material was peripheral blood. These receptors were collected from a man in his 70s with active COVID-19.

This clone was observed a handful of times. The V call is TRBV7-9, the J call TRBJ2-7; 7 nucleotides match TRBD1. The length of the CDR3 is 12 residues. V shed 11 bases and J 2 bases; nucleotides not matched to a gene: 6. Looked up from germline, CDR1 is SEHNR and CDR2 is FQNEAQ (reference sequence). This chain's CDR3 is CAGGQNPYEQYF. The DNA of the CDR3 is TGTGCCGGGGGACAGAACCCCTACGAGCAGTACTTC.

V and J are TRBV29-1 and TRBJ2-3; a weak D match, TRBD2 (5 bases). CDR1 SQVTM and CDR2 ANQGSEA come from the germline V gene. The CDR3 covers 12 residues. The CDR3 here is CTGFSGTDTQYF. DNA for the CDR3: TGCACGGGGTTCAGCGGCACAGATACGCAGTATTTT.

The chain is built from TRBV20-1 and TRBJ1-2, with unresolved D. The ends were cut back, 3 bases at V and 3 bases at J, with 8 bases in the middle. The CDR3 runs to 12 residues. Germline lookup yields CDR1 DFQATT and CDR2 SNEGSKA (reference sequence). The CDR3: CSASNVDYGYTF. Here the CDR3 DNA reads TGCAGTGCTAGTAACGTAGACTATGGCTACACCTTC.

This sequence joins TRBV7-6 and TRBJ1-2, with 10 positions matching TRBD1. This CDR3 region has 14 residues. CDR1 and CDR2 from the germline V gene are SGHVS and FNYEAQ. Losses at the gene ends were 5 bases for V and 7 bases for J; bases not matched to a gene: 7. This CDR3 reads CASSPRQGATGYTF. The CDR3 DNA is TGTGCCAGCAGCCCGCGACAGGGGGCAACTGGCTACACCTTC.

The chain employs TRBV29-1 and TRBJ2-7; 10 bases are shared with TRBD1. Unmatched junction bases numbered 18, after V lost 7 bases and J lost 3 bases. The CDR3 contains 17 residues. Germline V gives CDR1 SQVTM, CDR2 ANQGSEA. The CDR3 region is CSAGGFSGTGDLYEQYF. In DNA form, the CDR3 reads TGCAGCGCTGGGGGATTCTCGGGGACAGGGGACCTCTACGAGCAGTACTTC.

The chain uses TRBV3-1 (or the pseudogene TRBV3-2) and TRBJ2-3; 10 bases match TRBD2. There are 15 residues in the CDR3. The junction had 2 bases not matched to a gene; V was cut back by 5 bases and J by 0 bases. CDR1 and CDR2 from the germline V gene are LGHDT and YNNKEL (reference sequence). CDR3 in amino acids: CASSATSGSTDTQYF. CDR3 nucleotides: TGTGCCAGCAGCGCGACTAGCGGGAGCACAGATACGCAGTATTTT.

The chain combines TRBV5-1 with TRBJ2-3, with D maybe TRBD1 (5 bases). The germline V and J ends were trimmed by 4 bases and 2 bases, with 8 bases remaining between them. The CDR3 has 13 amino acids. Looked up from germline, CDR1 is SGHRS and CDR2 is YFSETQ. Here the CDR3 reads CASSPGYTDTQYF. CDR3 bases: TGCGCCAGCAGCCCAGGGTACACAGATACGCAGTATTTT.

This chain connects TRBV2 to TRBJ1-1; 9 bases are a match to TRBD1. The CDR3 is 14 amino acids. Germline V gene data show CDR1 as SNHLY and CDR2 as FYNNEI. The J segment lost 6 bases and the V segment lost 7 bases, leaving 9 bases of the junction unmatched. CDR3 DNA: TGTGCCAGCACTCGACAGGGGGTCCGGGCTGAAGCTTTCTTT. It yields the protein CASTRQGVRAEAFF.

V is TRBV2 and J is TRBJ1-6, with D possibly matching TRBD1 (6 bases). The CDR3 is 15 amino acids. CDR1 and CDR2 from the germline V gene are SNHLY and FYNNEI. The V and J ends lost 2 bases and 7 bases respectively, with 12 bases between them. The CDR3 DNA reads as TGTGCCAGCAGTGAAAACAGGGTGTGGAATTCACCCCTCCACTTT. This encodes CASSENRVWNSPLHF.

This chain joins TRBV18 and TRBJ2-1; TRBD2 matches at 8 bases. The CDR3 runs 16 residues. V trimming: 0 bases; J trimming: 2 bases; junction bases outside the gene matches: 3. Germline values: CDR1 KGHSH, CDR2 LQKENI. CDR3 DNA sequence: TGTGCCAGCTCACCACCGACTAGCGCGCCCTACAATGAGCAGTTCTTC. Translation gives CASSPPTSAPYNEQFF.

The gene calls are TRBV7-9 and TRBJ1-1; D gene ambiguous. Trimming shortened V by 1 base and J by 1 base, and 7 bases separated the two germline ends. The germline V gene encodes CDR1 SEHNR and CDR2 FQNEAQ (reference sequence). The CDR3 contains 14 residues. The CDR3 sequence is CASSLGLANTEAFF. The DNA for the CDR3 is TGTGCCAGCAGCTTAGGTCTGGCGAACACTGAAGCTTTCTTT.

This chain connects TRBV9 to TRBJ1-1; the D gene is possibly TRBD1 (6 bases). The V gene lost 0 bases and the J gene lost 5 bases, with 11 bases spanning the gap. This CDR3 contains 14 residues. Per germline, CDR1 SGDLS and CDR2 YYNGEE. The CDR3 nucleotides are TGTGCCAGCAGCGTAGGTGGGGGCTGGACTGAAGCTTTCTTT. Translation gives CASSVGGGWTEAFF. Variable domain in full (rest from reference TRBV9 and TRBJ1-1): DSGVTQTPKHLITATGQRVTLRCSPRSGDLSVYWYQQSLDQGLQFLIQYYNGEERAKGNILERFSAQQFPDLHSELNLSSLELGDSALYFCASSVGGGWTEAFFGQGTRLTVV.

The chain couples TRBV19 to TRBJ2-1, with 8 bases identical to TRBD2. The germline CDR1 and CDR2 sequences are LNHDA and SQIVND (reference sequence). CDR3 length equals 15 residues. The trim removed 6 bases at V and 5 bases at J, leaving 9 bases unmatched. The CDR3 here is CASRGAASGHNEQFF. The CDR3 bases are TGTGCCAGTAGGGGAGCGGCTAGCGGGCACAATGAGCAGTTCTTC.

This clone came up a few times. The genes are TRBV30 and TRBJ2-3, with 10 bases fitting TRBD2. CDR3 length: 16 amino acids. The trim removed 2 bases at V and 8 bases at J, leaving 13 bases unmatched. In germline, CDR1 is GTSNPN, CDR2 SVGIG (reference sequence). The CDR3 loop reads CAWSLGLAGAGGTQYF. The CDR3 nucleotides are TGTGCCTGGAGTTTGGGGCTAGCGGGAGCGGGGGGTACGCAGTATTTT.

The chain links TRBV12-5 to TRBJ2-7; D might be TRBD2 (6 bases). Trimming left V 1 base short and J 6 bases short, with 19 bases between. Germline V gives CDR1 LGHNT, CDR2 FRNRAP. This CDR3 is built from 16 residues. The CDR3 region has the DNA TGTGCTAGTGGTTTGGATCTTCGGACTACCTTGGCCGAGCAGTACTTC. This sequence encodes CASGLDLRTTLAEQYF.

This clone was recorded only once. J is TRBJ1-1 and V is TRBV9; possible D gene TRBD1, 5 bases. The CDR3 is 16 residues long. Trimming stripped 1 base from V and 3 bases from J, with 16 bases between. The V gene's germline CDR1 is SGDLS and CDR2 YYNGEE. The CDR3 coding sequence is TGTGCCAGCAGCGTACTAACAGGTCCCCTTGACACTGAAGCTTTCTTT. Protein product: CASSVLTGPLDTEAFF.

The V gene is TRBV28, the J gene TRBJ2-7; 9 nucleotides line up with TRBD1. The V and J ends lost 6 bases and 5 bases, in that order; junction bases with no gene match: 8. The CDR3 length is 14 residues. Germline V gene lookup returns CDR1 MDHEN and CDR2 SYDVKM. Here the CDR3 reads CASSPRDRVHEQYF. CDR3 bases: TGTGCCAGCAGCCCCCGGGACAGGGTCCACGAGCAGTACTTC. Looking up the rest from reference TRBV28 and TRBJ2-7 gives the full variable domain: DVKVTQSSRYLVKRTGEKVFLECVQDMDHENMFWYRQDPGLGLRLIYFSYDVKMKEKGDIPEGYSVSREKKERFSLILESASTNQTSMYLCASSPRDRVHEQYFGPGTRLTVT.

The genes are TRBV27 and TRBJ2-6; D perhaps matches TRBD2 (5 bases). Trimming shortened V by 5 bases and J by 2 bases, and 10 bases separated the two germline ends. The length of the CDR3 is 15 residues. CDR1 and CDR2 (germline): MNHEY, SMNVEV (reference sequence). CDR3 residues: CASSPRGPGANVLTF. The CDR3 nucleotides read TGTGCCAGCAGTCCAAGAGGGCCTGGGGCCAACGTCCTGACTTTC.

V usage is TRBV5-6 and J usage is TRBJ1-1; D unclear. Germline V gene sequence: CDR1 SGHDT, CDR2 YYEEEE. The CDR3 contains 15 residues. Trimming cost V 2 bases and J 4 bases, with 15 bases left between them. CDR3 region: CASSFGILSGTEAFF. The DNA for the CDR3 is TGTGCCAGCAGCTTCGGGATCCTTAGTGGCACTGAAGCTTTCTTT.

CDR3 sequence: CASSLAGVRRGTKETQYF. The CDR3 nucleotides read TGTGCCAGCAGTCTAGCGGGAGTAAGAAGGGGGACGAAAGAGACCCAGTACTTC. This chain links TRBV6-2 or TRBV6-3 with TRBJ2-5, with 10 nucleotides matching TRBD2. J lost 3 bases, V lost 5 bases, and 15 bases had no gene match. The germline gives CDR1 MNHEY, CDR2 SVGEGT. The CDR3 loop spans 18 amino acids.

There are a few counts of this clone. The CDR3 DNA is TGTGCCAGCAGCTTAGGTAGAAGAGTTAGAAATGAGCAGTTCTTC. Translated: CASSLGRRVRNEQFF. The chain is built from TRBV7-2 and TRBJ2-1, with no clear D. This CDR3 spans 15 amino acids. CDR1 and CDR2 from the germline V gene are SGHTA and FQGNSA. V lost 1 base and J lost 7, with 14 bases in between.

CDR3 nucleotides: TGTGCCAGCCTACGGGAAACTGAAGCTTTCTTT. Amino acid sequence: CASLRETEAFF. V usage is TRBV19 and J usage is TRBJ1-1; D is ambiguous. Germline CDR1 reads LNHDA; CDR2 reads SQIVND (reference sequence). The V end lost 9 bases, the J end lost 5 bases, and 10 bases lay between the germline ends. The CDR3 extends over 11 amino acids.

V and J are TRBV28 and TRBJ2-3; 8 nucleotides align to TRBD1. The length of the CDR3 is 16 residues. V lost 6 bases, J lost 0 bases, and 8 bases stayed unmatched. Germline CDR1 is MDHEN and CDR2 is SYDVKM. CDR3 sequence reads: CASSSPGGRSTDTQYF. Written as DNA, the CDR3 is TGTGCCAGCAGCTCACCAGGGGGCCGAAGCACAGATACGCAGTATTTT.

In DNA, the CDR3 is TGTGCCAGTAGTATCGGGGGTACGAACACTGAAGCTTTCTTT. It translates to CASSIGGTNTEAFF. The chain is built from TRBV19 and TRBJ1-1, with D maybe TRBD1 (5 bases). Trimming took off 3 bases at V and 1 base at J, with 9 bases between the two ends. The CDR3 runs to 14 residues. CDR1 LNHDA and CDR2 SQIVND come from the germline V gene (reference sequence).

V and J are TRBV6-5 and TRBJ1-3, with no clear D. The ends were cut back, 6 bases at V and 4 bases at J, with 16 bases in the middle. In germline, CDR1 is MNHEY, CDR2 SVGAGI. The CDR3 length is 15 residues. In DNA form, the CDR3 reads TGTGCCAGCAGCCGCGGCACCAAAGTGGGAAACACCATATATTTT. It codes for CASSRGTKVGNTIYF.